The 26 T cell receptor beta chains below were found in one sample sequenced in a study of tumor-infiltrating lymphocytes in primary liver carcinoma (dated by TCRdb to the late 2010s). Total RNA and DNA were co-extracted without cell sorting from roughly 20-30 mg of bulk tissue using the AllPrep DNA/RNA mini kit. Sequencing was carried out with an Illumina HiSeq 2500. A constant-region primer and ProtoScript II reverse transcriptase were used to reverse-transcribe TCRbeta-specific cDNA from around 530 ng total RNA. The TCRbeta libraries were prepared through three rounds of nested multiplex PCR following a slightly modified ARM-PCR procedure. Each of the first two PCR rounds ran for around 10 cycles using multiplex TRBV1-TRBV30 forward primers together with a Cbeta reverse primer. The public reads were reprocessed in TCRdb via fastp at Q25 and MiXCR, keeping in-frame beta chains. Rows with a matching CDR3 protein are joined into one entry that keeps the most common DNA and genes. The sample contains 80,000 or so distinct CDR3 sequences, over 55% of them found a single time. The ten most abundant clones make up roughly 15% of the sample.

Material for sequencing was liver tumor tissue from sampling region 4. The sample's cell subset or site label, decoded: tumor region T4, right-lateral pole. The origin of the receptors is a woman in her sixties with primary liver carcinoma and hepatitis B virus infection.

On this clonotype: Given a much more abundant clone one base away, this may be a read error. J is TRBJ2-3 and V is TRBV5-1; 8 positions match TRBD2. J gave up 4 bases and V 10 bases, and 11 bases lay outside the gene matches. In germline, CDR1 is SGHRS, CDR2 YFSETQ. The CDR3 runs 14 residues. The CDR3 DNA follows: TGCGCCGGTAACCCGGGAGGGGTCCCAGATACGCAGTATTTT. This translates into CAGNPGGVPDTQYF. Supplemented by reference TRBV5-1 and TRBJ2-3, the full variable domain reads KAGVTQTPRYLIKTRGQQVTLSCSPISGHRSVSWYQQTPGQGLQFLFEYFSETQRNKGNFPGRFSGRQFSNSRSEMNVSTLELGDSALYLCAGNPGGVPDTQYFGPGTRLTVL.

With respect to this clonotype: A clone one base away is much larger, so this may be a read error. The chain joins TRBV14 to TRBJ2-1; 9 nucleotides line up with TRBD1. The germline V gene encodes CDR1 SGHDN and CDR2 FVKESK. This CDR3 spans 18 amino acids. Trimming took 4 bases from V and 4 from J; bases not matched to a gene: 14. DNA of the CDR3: TGTGCCAGCAGCCGAGCGACAACAGGGGGCCGGTTTTACAATGAGCAGTTCTTC. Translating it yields CASSRATTGGRFYNEQFF.

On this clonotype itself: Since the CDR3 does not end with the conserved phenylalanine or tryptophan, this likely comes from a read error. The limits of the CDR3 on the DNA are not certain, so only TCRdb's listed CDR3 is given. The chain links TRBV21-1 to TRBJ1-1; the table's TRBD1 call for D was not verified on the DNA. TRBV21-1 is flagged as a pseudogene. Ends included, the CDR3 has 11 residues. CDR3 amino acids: CVSSDREQAFS.

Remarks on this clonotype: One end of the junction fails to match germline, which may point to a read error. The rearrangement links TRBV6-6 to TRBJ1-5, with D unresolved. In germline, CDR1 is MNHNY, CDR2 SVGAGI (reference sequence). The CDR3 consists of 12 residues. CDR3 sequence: CGSSHPNQPQHF. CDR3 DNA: TGTGGCAGCAGCCACCCGAACCAGCCCCAGCATTTT.

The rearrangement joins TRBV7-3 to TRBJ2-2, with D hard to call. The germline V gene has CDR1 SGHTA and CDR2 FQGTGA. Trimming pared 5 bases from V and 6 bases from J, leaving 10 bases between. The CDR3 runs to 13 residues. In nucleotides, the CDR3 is TGTGCCAGCAGCCCGACGTCCCCCGGGGAGCTGTTTTTT. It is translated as CASSPTSPGELFF.

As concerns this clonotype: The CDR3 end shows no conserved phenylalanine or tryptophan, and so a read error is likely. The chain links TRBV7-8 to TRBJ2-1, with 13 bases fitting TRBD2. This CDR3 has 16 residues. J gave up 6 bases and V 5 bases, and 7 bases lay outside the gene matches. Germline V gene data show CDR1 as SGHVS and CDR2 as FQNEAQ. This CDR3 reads CASSIVGTSGTNEQFI. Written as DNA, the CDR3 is TGTGCCAGCAGCATAGTTGGGACTAGCGGGACCAATGAGCAGTTCATC.

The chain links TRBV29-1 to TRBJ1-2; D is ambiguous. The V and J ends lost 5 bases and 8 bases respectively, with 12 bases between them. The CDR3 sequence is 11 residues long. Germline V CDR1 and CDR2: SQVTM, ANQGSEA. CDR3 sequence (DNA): TGCAGCGTTTACTATAACAACGGCTACACCTTC. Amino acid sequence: CSVYYNNGYTF. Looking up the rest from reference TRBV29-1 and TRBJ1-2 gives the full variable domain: SAVISQKPSRDICQRGTSLTIQCQVDSQVTMMFWYRQQPGQSLTLIATANQGSEATYESGFVIDKFPISRPNLTFSTLTVSNMSPEDSSIYLCSVYYNNGYTFGSGTRLTVV.

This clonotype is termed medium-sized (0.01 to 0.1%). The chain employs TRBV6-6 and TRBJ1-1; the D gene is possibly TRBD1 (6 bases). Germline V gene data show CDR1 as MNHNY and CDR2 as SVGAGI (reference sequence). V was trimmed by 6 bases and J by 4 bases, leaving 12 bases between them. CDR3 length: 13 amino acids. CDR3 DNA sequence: TGTGCCAGCAGCCTACAGGGACTCACTGAAGCTTTCTTT. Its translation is CASSLQGLTEAFF.

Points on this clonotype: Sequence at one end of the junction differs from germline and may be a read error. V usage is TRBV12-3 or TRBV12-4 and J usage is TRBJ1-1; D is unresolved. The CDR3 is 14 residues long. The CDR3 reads CASSSRAAGTETLF. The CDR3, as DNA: TGTGCCAGCAGTAGCAGAGCCGCGGGCACTGAAACTCTCTTT.

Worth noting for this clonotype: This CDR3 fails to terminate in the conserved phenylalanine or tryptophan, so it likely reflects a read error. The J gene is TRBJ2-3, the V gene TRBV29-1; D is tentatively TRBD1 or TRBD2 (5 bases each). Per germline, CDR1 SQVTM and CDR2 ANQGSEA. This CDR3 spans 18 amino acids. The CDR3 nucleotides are TGCAGCGTTGAAACGTTGGGCAGGGTGGGGGTTAGCACGGATACGCAGTATATT. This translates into CSVETLGRVGVSTDTQYI.

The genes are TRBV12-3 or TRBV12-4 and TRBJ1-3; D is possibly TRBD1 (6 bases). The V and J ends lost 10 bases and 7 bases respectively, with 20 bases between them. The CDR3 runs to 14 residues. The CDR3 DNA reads TGTGCCACCATACAGGGTACCCCAGGGAACACCATATATTTT. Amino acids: CATIQGTPGNTIYF.

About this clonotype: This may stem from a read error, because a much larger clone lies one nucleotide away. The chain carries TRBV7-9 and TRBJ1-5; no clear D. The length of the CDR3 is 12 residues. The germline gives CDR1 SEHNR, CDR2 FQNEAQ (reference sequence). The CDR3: CVSSLGSQPQHF. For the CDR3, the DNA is TGTGTCAGCAGCTTGGGGTCCCAGCCCCAGCATTTT.

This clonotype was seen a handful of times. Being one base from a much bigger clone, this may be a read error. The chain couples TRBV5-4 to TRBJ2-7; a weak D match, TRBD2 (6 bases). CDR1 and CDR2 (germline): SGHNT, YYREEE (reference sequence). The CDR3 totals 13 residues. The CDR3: CTSSHRDSQEQYF. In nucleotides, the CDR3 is TGTACCAGCAGCCACCGGGACTCACAAGAGCAGTACTTC. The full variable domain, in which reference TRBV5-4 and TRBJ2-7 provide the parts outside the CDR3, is ETGVTQSPTHLIKTRGQQVTLRCSSQSGHNTVSWYQQALGQGPQFIFQYYREEENGRGNFPPRFSGLQFPNYSSELNVNALELDDSALYLCTSSHRDSQEQYFGPGTRLTVT.

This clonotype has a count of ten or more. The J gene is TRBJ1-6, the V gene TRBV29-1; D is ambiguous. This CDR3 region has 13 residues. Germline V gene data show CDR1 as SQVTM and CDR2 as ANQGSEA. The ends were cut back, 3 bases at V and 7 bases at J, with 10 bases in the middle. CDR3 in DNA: TGCAGCGTTGAGGTTGGGAAAAATTCACCCCTCCACTTT. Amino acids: CSVEVGKNSPLHF.

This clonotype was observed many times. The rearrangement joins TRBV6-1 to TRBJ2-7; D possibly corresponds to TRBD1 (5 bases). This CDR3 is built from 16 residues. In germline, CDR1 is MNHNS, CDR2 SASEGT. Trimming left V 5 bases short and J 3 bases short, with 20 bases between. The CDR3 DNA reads TGTGCCAGCAGTCCTCGGCCGAGCAAAGGGGACTACGAGCAGTACTTC. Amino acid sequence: CASSPRPSKGDYEQYF.

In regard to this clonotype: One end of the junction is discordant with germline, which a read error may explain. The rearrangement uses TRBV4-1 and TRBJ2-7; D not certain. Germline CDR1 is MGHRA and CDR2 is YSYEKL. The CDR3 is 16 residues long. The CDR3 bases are TGCGCCAGCTGCCAAGATACGGAGACAAGACTTTACGAACAGTACTTC. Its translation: CASCQDTETRLYEQYF.

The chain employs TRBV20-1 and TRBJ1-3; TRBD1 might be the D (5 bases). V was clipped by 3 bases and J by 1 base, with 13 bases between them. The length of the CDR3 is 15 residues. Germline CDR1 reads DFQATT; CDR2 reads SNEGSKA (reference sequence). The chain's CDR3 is CSASRGGRSGNTIYF. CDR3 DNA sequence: TGCAGTGCTAGCCGCGGGGGGAGGTCTGGAAACACCATATATTTT.

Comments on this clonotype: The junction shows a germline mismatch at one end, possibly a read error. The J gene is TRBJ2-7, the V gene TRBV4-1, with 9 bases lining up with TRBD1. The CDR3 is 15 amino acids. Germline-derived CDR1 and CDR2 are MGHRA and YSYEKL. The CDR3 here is CASSPRTGASYDQYF. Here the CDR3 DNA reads TGCGCCAGCAGCCCCCGGACAGGGGCTTCCTACGACCAGTACTTC.

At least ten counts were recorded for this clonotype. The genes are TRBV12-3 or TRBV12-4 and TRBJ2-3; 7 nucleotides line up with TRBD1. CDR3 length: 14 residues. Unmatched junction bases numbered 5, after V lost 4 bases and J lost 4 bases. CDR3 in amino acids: CASSWTGPADTQYF. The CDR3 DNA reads TGTGCCAGCAGTTGGACAGGTCCAGCAGATACGCAGTATTTT.

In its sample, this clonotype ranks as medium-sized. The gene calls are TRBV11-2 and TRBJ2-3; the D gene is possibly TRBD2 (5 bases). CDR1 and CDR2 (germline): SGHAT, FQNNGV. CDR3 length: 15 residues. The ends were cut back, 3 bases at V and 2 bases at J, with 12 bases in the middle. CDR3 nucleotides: TGTGCCAGCAGCTTCCACACTAGACACACAGATACGCAGTATTTT. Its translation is CASSFHTRHTDTQYF.

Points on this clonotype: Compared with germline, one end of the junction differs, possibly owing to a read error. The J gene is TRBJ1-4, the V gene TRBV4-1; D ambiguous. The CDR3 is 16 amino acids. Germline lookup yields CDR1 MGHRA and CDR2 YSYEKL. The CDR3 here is CVSSPPMGSGGEKLFF. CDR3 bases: TGCGTCAGCAGCCCACCCATGGGTAGTGGAGGAGAAAAACTGTTTTTT.

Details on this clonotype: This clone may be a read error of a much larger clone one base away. The CDR3 protein is CASSFGLGVGQPQHF. The CDR3 nucleotides are TGCGCCAGCAGCTTCGGTTTGGGGGTTGGACAGCCCCAGCATTTT. The V gene is TRBV5-1, the J gene TRBJ1-5; maybe TRBD1 (5 bases). Germline V gene sequence: CDR1 SGHRS, CDR2 YFSETQ. The V and J ends lost 2 bases and 7 bases respectively, with 16 bases between them. This CDR3 comprises 15 residues. Together with reference TRBV5-1 and TRBJ1-5, the CDR3 gives the full variable domain: KAGVTQTPRYLIKTRGQQVTLSCSPISGHRSVSWYQQTPGQGLQFLFEYFSETQRNKGNFPGRFSGRQFSNSRSEMNVSTLELGDSALYLCASSFGLGVGQPQHFGDGTRLSIL.

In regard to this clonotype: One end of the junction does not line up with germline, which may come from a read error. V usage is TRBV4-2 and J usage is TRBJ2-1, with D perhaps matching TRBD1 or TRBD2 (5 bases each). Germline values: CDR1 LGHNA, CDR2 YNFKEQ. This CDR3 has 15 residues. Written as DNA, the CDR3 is TGTGGCAGCAGCCAAGGAGAGACAGACTACAATAAGCAGTTCTTC. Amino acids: CGSSQGETDYNKQFF.

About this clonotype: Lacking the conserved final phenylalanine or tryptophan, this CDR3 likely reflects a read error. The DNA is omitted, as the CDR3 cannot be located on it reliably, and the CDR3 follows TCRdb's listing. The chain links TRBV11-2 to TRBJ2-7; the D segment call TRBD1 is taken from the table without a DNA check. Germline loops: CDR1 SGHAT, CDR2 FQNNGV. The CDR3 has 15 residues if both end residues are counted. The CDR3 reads CASSLGPGRNYEHYL.

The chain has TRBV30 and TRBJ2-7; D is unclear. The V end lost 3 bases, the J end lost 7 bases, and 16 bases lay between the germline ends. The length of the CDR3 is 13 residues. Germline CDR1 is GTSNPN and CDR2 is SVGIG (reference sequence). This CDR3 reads CAWRRQVVKEQYF. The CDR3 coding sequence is TGTGCCTGGAGGCGGCAGGTAGTCAAAGAGCAGTACTTC.

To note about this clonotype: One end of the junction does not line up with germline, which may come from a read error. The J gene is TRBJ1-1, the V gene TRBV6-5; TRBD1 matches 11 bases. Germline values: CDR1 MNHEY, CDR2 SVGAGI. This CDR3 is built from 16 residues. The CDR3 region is CASSLGQGVGVTEDFF. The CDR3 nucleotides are TGTGCCAGCAGTTTGGGACAGGGGGTTGGGGTGACTGAAGATTTCTTT.